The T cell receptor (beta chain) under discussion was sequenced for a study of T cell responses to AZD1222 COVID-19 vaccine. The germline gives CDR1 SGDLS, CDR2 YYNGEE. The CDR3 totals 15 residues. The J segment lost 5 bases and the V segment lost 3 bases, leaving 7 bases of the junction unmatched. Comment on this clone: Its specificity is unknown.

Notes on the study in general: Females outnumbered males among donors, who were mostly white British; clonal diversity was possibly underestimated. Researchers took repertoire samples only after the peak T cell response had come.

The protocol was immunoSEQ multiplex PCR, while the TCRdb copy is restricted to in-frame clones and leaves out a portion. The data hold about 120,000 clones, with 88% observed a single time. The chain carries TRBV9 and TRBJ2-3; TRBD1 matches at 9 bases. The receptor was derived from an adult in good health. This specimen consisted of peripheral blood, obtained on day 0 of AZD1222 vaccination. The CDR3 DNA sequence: TGTGCCAGCAGCGGCCGGGACAGGGCCCAAGATACGCAGTATTTT. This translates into CASSGRDRAQDTQYF.